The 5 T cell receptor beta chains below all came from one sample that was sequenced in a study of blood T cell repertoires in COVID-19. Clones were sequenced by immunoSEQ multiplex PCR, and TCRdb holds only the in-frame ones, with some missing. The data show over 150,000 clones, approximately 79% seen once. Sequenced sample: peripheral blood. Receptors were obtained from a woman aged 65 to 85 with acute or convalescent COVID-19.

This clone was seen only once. CDR3 in DNA: TGTGCCAGCAGTAAGGGACTAGCGGGAGTAGATACGCAGTATTTT. Translation gives CASSKGLAGVDTQYF. The chain carries TRBV6-2 or TRBV6-3 and TRBJ2-3, with TRBD2 matching 14 bases. J lost 5 bases, V lost 5 bases, and 3 bases had no gene match. This CDR3 is 15 amino acids long. Germline loops: CDR1 MNHEY, CDR2 SVGEGT.

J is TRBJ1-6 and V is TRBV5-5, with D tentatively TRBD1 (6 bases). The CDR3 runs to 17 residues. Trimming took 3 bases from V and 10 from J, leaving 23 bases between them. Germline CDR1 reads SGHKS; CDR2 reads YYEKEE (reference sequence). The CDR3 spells CASSSFLLTGPESPLHF. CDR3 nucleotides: TGTGCCAGCAGCTCCTTCTTACTGACAGGCCCGGAGTCACCCCTCCACTTT.

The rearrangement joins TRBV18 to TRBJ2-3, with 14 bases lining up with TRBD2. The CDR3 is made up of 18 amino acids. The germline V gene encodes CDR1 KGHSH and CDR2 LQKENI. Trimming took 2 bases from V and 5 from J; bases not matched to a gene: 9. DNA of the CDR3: TGTGCCAGCTCACCATATGGGACTAGCGGGAGAAGAAGAGATACGCAGTATTTT. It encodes CASSPYGTSGRRRDTQYF.

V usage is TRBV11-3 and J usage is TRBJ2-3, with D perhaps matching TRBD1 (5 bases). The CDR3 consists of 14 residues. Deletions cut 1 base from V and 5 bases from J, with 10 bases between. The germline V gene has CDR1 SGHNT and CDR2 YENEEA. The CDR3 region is CASSLGTQKDTQYF. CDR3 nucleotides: TGTGCCAGCAGCTTAGGGACACAAAAAGATACGCAGTATTTT. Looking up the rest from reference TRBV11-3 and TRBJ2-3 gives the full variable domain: EAGVVQSPRYKIIEKKQPVAFWCNPISGHNTLYWYLQNLGQGPELLIRYENEEAVDDSQLPKDRFSAERLKGVDSTLKIQPAELGDSAVYLCASSLGTQKDTQYFGPGTRLTVL.

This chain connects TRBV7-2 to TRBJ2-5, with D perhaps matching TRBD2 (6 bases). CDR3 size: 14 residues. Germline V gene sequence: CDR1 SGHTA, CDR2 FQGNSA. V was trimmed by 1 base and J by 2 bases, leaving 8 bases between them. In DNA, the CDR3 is TGTGCCAGCAGCTTAGTTGGGGGGCAAGAGACCCAGTACTTC. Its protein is CASSLVGGQETQYF.